This TCR beta chain was identified in a study of blood T cells in healthy people across ages. The study's findings and limits: TCR beta diversity per million T cells fell roughly linearly with age. Long-lived donors exceeded aged donors in naive CD4+ cells and diversity.

A remark on this clonotype: Its target is not known.

PCR was performed a second time for about 7 to 12 cycles using a sample-barcoded 5' primer and a J-beta primer mix. TCRdb reprocessed the 5' RACE reads via MiXCR and lists one record per CDR3 protein. The data contain about 800,000 distinct CDR3 sequences, 46% of them seen just once; the ten biggest clones take up 18%. The donors, healthy Caucasians from Russia, were aged roughly 6 to 90. Each sample provided at least 5.5 micrograms of extracted total RNA. The germline gives CDR1 MNHEY, CDR2 SVGAGI. V gave up 6 bases and J gave up 9 bases; unmatched junction bases: 10. The CDR3 totals 14 residues. V gene TRBV6-5 combines with J gene TRBJ2-1, with TRBD2 matching 8 bases. Source material: blood. The clonotype originates from a man older than 75 in good health. The CDR3 bases are TGTGCCAGCAGCCGTCGGACTAGCTTGGGTGAGCAGTTCTTC. This sequence encodes CASSRRTSLGEQFF.